This T cell receptor beta chain originates from a study of tumor-infiltrating lymphocytes in localized non-small cell lung cancer. Regarding this clone: Its antigen remains unidentified.

General observations from the study: Tumor T-cell fraction was not associated with recurrence-free survival.

Germline CDR1 SSHAT, CDR2 FNYEAQ (reference sequence). Trimming cost V 2 bases and J 5 bases, with 24 bases left between them. The CDR3 totals 18 residues. Data came from immunoSEQ multiplex PCR; TCRdb stores just in-frame clones and leaves some out. The profile shows fewer than 20,000 clones, 70% to 75% of them singletons. Sequenced material: lung tumor tissue. The sequence was obtained from a human donor with non-small cell lung cancer. V usage is TRBV7-7 and J usage is TRBJ1-1; D gene unclear. In DNA form, the CDR3 reads TGTGCCAGCAGCTTAAATTCCCGGGATTGGCGAGGAAAAACTGAAGCTTTCTTT. Residues: CASSLNSRDWRGKTEAFF.